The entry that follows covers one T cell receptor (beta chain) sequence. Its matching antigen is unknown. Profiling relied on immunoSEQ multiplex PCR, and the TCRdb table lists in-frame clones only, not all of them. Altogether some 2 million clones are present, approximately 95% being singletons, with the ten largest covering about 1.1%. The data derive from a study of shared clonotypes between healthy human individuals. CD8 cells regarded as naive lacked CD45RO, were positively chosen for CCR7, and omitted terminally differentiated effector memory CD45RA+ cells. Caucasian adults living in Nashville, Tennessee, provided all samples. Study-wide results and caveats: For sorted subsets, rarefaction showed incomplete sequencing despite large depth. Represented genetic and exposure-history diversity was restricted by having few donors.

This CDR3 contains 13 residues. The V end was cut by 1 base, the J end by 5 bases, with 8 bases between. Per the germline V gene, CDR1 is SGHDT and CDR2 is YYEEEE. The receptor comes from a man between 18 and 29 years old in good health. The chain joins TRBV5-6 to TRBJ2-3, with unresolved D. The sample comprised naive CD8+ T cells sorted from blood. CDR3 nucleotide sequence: TGTGCCAGCAGCTTGTACACCGGAGATACGCAGTATTTT. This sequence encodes CASSLYTGDTQYF.